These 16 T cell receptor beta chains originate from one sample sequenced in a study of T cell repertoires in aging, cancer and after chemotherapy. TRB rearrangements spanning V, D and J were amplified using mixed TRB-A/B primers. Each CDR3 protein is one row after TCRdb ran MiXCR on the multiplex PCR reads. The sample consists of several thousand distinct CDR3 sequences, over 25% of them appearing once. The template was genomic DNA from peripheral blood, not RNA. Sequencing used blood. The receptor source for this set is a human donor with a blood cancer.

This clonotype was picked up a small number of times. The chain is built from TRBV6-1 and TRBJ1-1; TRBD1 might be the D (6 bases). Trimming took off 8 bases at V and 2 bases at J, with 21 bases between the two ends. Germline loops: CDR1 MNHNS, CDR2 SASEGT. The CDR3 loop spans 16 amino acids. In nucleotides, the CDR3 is TGTGCCAGCCGAACTTACAGGGCGAGTAGAAACACTGAAGCTTTCTTT. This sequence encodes CASRTYRASRNTEAFF.

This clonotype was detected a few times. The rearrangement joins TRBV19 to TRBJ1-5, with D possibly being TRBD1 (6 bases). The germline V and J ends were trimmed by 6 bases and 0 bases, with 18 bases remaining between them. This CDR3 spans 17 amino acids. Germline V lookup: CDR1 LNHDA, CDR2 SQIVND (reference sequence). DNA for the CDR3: TGTGCCAGTAGCCTCAGGGGCCGGGAGTATAGCAATCAGCCCCAGCATTTT. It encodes CASSLRGREYSNQPQHF.

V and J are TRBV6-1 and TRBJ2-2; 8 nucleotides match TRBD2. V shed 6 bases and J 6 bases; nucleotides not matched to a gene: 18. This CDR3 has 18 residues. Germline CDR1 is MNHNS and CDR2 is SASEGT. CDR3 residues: CASSYNPGGSQNAGELFF. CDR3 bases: TGTGCCAGCAGCTACAACCCGGGGGGGTCTCAAAACGCCGGGGAGCTGTTTTTT.

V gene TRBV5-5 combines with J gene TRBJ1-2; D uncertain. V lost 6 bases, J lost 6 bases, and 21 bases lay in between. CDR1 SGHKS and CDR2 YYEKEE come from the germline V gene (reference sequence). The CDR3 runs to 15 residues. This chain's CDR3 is CASTPSSGPFNGYTF. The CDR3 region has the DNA TGTGCCAGCACGCCAAGTTCGGGCCCCTTCAATGGCTACACCTTC.

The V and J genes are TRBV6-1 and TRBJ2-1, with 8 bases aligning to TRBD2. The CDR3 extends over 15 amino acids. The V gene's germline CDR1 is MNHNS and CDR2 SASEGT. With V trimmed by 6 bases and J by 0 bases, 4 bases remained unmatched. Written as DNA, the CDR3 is TGTGCCAGCAGGGGAGCGGGGGTCTCCTACAATGAGCAGTTCTTC. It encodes CASRGAGVSYNEQFF.

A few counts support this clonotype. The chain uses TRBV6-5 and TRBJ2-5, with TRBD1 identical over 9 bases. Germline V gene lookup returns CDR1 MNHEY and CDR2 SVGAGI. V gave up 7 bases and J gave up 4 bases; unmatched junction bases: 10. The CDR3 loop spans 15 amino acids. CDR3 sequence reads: CASTAGTGRRETQYF. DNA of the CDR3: TGTGCCAGCACCGCAGGGACAGGGCGACGAGAGACCCAGTACTTC.

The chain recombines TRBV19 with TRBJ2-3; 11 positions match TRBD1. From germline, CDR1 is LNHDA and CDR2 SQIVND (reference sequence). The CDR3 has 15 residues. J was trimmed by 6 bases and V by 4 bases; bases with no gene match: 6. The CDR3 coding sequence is TGTGCCAGTAGTAGGGGACAGGGGGGGCCTGATACGCAGTATTTT. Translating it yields CASSRGQGGPDTQYF.

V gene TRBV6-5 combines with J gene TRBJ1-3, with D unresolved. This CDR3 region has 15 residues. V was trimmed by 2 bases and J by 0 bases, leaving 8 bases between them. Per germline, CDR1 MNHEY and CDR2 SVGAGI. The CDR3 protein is CASSYRRASGNTIYF. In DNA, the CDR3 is TGTGCCAGCAGTTACCGGCGGGCCTCTGGAAACACCATATATTTT.

The CDR3 nucleotides read TGTGCCTGGAGGGGGTACACCGGGGAGCTGTTTTTT. It translates to CAWRGYTGELFF. The chain is built from TRBV30 and TRBJ2-2; no definite D call. Trimming took 3 bases from V and 3 from J, leaving 5 bases between them. CDR3 length: 12 residues. The germline CDR1 and CDR2 sequences are GTSNPN and SVGIG (reference sequence).

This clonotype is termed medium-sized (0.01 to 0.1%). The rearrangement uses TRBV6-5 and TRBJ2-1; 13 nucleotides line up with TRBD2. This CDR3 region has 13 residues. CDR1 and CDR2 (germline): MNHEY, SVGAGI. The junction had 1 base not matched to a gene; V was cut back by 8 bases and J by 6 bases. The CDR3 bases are TGTGCCAGCCGACTAGCGGGGGGCAATGAGCAGTTCTTC. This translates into CASRLAGGNEQFF.

The CDR3 region is CASSLSASGGELNEQFF. The CDR3 DNA reads as TGTGCCAGCAGCTTATCTGCTAGCGGGGGGGAACTCAATGAGCAGTTCTTC. The V and J genes are TRBV11-2 and TRBJ2-1, with 12 bases fitting TRBD2. The CDR3 spans 17 residues. V gave up 2 bases and J gave up 6 bases; unmatched junction bases: 8. Germline CDR1 and CDR2: SGHAT and FQNNGV.

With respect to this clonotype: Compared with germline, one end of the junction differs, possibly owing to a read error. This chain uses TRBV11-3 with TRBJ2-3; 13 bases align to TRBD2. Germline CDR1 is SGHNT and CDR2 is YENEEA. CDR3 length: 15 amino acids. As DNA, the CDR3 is TGTGCGAGCAGCCCCACTAGCGGGGGGGCAGATACGCAGTATTTT. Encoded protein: CASSPTSGGADTQYF. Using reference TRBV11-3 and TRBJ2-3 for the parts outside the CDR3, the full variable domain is EAGVVQSPRYKIIEKKQPVAFWCNPISGHNTLYWYLQNLGQGPELLIRYENEEAVDDSQLPKDRFSAERLKGVDSTLKIQPAELGDSAVYLCASSPTSGGADTQYFGPGTRLTVL.

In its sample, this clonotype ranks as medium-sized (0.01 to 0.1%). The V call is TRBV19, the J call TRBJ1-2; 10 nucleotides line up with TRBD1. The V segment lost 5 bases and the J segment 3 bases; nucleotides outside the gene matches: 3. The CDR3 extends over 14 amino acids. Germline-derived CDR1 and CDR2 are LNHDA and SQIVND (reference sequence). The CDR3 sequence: CASSSDRGDYGYTF. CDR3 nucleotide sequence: TGTGCCAGTAGTTCGGACAGGGGGGACTATGGCTACACCTTC.

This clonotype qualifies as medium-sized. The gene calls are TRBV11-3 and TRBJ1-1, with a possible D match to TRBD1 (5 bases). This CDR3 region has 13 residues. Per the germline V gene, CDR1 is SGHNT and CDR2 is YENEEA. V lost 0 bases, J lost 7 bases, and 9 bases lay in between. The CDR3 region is CASSLDRAGEAFF. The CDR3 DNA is TGTGCCAGCAGCTTAGACAGGGCAGGTGAAGCTTTCTTT.

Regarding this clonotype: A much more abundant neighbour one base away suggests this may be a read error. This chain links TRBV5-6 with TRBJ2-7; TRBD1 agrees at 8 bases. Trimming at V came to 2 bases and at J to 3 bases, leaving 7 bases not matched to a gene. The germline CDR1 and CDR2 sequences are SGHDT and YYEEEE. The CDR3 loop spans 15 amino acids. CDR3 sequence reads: CASSFTPGQVYEQYF. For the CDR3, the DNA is TGTGCCAGCAGCTTTACACCGGGACAGGTCTACGAGCAGTACTTC.

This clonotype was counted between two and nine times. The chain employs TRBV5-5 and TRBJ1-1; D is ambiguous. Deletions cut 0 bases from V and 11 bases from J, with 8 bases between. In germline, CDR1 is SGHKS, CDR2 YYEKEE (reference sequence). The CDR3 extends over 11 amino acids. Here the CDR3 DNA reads TGTGCCAGCAGCTTGGGCCTGAAGGCTTTCTTT. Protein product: CASSLGLKAFF.